The rows below give T cell receptor beta chains drawn from one sample of a study of graft-versus-host responses after intestinal transplantation. These receptors' antigens are unknown. Profiled with immunoSEQ multiplex PCR; TCRdb holds only in-frame clones, not every one. Found here are some 88,000 clones, 85% to 95% of them singletons; the top ten hold 2% to 2.5%. This specimen consisted of unstimulated CD8+ T cells sorted from spleen or lymph node cells, obtained before intestinal transplant. The receptors here all came from a human donor who received an intestinal transplant. Both conserved end residues are part of each CDR3. The D gene is left open where the match is weak. The size field is filled for only some rows; it gives once, few, many or a size class.

>.|TRBV9|TRBD1|TRBJ1-4
TGTGCCAGCAGCGTGGACAGGGGGCCAGGGGAGAAACTGTTTTTT
CASSVDRGPGEKLFF
>.|TRBV7-6|TRBD1|TRBJ1-6
TGTGCCAGCAGCTTATTCCAGGACAGGGGTTTGCTCCACTTT
CASSLFQDRGLLHF
>.|TRBV19|.|TRBJ1-2
TGTGCCAGTAGTATAGTTATAGGACTACTCTATGGCTACACCTTC
CASSIVIGLLYGYTF
>few|TRBV10-3|TRBD1|TRBJ2-7
TGTGCCATCAGTGATCGGGGACAGGGGGAGTTCTACGAGCAGTACTTC
CAISDRGQGEFYEQYF
>.|TRBV7-9|.|TRBJ1-6
TGTGCCAGCAGGTCCAGGGAAAGCTCCTATAATTCACCCCTCCACTTT
CASRSRESSYNSPLHF
>.|TRBV7-2|.|TRBJ1-1
TGTGCCAGCAGCCTAGAGCGGGGGGGGACTGAAGCTTTCTTT
CASSLERGGTEAFF
>.|TRBV5-4|TRBD2|TRBJ2-3
TGTGCCAGCAGCATTAGCGGGGGGGCTCCAGATACGCAGTATTTT
CASSISGGAPDTQYF
>.|TRBV7-2|TRBD2|TRBJ2-7
TGTGCCAGTTCCTATAGCGGGGGGGCAGCCTACGAGCAGTACTTC
CASSYSGGAAYEQYF
>.|TRBV14|TRBD2|TRBJ2-7
TGTGCCAGCAGCCCGGGACTACTTTACGAGCAGTACTTC
CASSPGLLYEQYF
>.|TRBV9|.|TRBJ1-3
TGTGCCAGTGAGGGGGGGGCAGGAAACACCATATATTTT
CASEGGAGNTIYF
>.|TRBV6-1|.|TRBJ2-3
TGTGCAGGAGGGTTGAGTGATACGCAGTATTTT
CAGGLSDTQYF
>once|TRBV2|TRBD1|TRBJ2-7
TGTGCCAGCCTCCGGACAGGAAAAAAGAACGAGCAGTACTTC
CASLRTGKKNEQYF
>.|TRBV29-1|.|TRBJ1-1
TGCAGCGTACCCGACAGGAACACTGAAGCCTTCTTT
CSVPDRNTEAFF
>.|TRBV9|TRBD2|TRBJ2-1
TGTGCCAGCAGCGTAGGGGGGGGATCCTACAATGAGCAGTTCTTC
CASSVGGGSYNEQFF
>.|TRBV4-3|TRBD1|TRBJ1-5
TGCGCCAGCAGCCCAGACAGGGATGGCAATCAGCCCCAGCATTTT
CASSPDRDGNQPQHF
>.|TRBV6-5|TRBD2|TRBJ2-1
TGTGCCAGCAGTAAGCTAGCGGGGGGGGGTAATGAGCAGTTCTTC
CASSKLAGGGNEQFF
>.|TRBV27|TRBD2|TRBJ2-7
TGTGCCAGCAGTTTACGGGAGGACTACGAGCAGTACTTC
CASSLREDYEQYF
>.|TRBV7-9|.|TRBJ2-1
TGTGCCAGCAGACGTGACACTTCCAATGAGCAGTTCTTC
CASRRDTSNEQFF
>.|TRBV11-2|.|TRBJ2-1
TGTGCCAGCAGCTTAGCGCAGGGATGGGAGCAGTTCTTC
CASSLAQGWEQFF
>.|TRBV2|TRBD1|TRBJ2-7
TGTGCCAGCAGGGGGACAGTATACGAGCAGTACTTC
CASRGTVYEQYF
>.|TRBV6-4|.|TRBJ1-6
TGTGCCAGCAGTGACTCGAGAAATTCACCCCTCCACTTT
CASSDSRNSPLHF
>.|TRBV13|TRBD1|TRBJ2-7
TGTGCCAGCAGCTTAGATGGGACAGGGGAAGCCTACGAGCAGTACTTC
CASSLDGTGEAYEQYF
>.|TRBV14|TRBD1|TRBJ2-7
TGTGCCAGCAGCCCCGGGGACAGATCCTACGAGCAGTACTTC
CASSPGDRSYEQYF
>.|TRBV25-1|.|TRBJ2-7
TGTGCCAGCAGTGAATCCGTTTATAAGGGGGAAAACGACTACGAGCAGTACTTC
CASSESVYKGENDYEQYF
>.|TRBV4-1|TRBD2|TRBJ2-2
TGCGCCAGCAGCCTAGTCACCGGGACCCGGGAGGCCGGGGAGCTGTTTTTT
CASSLVTGTREAGELFF
>.|TRBV27|TRBD1|TRBJ1-5
TGTGCCAGCAGTTACAGGGGAAATCAGCCCCAGCATTTT
CASSYRGNQPQHF
>.|TRBV30|.|TRBJ2-5
TGTGCCTGGAGTGTAGCTAGCCAACCACTTCAAGAGACCCAGTACTTC
CAWSVASQPLQETQYF
>.|TRBV4-1|TRBD1|TRBJ1-3
TGCGCCAGCAGCCGACCCCAGGGGGCGGGGGACACCATATATTTT
CASSRPQGAGDTIYF
>.|TRBV4-1|TRBD1|TRBJ2-7
TGCGCCAGCAGCCAAGAATCGGCGACAGGGATCCTCTACGAGCAGTACTTC
CASSQESATGILYEQYF
>.|TRBV7-9|.|TRBJ1-1
TGTGCCAGCAGCCTGCCGGGGGAGAACACTGAAGCTTTCTTT
CASSLPGENTEAFF
>.|TRBV19|TRBD1|TRBJ1-1
TGTGCCAGTAGTACAGAGGCAGGGGGTATGAACACTGAAGCTTTCTTT
CASSTEAGGMNTEAFF
>.|TRBV5-5|TRBD2|TRBJ2-7
TGTGCCAGCAGCCCGGCCGGGGGGGCAGGGCGCTCCTACGAGCAGTACTTC
CASSPAGGAGRSYEQYF
>.|TRBV5-6|TRBD1|TRBJ2-2
TGTGCCAGCAGCTTGACCGGGACAGGGGACACCGGGGAGCTGTTTTTT
CASSLTGTGDTGELFF
>.|TRBV19|.|TRBJ1-4
TGTGCCAGTAGTATAGATGGGCACAGGGCAGGCTTATCTAATGAAAAACTGTTTTTT
CASSIDGHRAGLSNEKLFF
>.|TRBV7-9|.|TRBJ1-1
TGTGCCAGCAGCAGTTACAGGGCGCGCATCGCTGAAGCTTTCTTT
CASSSYRARIAEAFF